One T cell receptor beta chain is described in this entry. The data were taken from a study of blood T cell repertoires in COVID-19. Study-wide context: Italy, Spain and the United States were the sources of the convalescent and acute COVID-19 samples. The analysed material was cDNA or gDNA that came from T cells, B-cell-depleted T cells, or PBMCs.

The repertoire was sequenced with immunoSEQ multiplex PCR; TCRdb's copy has only in-frame clones and lacks some. Here the sample spans hundreds of thousands of clones, 85% being singletons. V dropped 2 bases and J dropped 10 bases, with 14 bases sitting between them. The V gene's germline CDR1 is LNHDA and CDR2 SQIVND (reference sequence). The CDR3 contains 13 residues. Living in 25 or so US areas, the participants were between about 18 and 90 years of age. The V call is TRBV19, the J call TRBJ1-1; D remains ambiguous. The sequenced material came from PBMCs or T cells enriched from blood (not recorded which). This clonotype was sampled from a man in his forties or fifties who had recovered from COVID-19. The CDR3 region is CASSIPRRPRAFF. The CDR3 DNA reads TGTGCCAGTAGTATACCTCGCAGGCCCCGAGCTTTCTTT.